This TCR beta chain was documented in a study of regulatory T cells in long-lasting Graves disease (dated by TCRdb to the early 2020s). Regarding the study in general: Newly diagnosed Graves' disease patients had taken antithyroid drugs for less than 3 months. This study used TCR sequencing and RNA sequencing of peripheral blood to compare persistent Graves' disease patients against newly diagnosed Graves' disease patients. The study took place in China and was registered as a clinical trial. A total of about 35 samples underwent TCR sequencing, from roughly 13 patients with persistent Graves' disease and around 20 patients with newly diagnosed Graves' disease. Paper-wide results and their limitations: The authors noted that the small sample size was a limitation that may lower accuracy. More public clonotypes were shared among persistent patients (roughly 2,700) than among newly diagnosed patients (just under 1,000). Peripheral blood alone was examined, since thyroid tissue, which constituted the primary lesion, could not be accessed. Persistent disease showed preferential use of TRBV28, TRBJ1-2 and TRBJ2-5, whereas newly diagnosed disease favored TRBV20-1 and TRBJ2-1. Lower TCR Shannon entropy and fewer highly expanded clones were observed in persistent Graves' disease patients than in newly diagnosed patients, which suggested clonal expansion. Sequencing and analysis were limited to the TCR beta chain.

What this sample's time point label stands for: newly diagnosed GD, antithyroid drugs for less than 3 months. For both TCR sequencing and RNA sequencing, RNA was extracted from PBMCs using TRIzol. The diagnosis of Graves' disease followed American Thyroid Association guidelines. The patients came from an endocrinology department in Xi'an, China. From each patient, nine milliliters of peripheral blood was collected into an EDTA anticoagulant tube. Ficoll Paque Plus density gradient separation was used to isolate PBMCs, and no additional T cell sorting was done. An Agilent 2100 Bioanalyzer and agarose gel were used to check RNA quality, and a NanoDrop 2000 was used to measure RNA concentration. The library was built by means of multiplex PCR. Sequencing used an Illumina HiSeq 4000. To build TCR beta libraries, CDR3 regions were amplified by Arm-PCR using iRepertoire HTBI primers. Before sequencing, the PCR products underwent gel purification. In the authors' own workflow: A total of around 59 TRBV and approximately 13 TRBJ segments were identified across samples and were used for gene usage analysis of CDR3 amino acid clonotypes. COPE and FqMerger were used to merge filtered high-quality paired reads into contigs. Contigs were aligned with BLAST to IMGT TRBV, TRBD and TRBJ reference genes, and CDR3 was defined per IMGT. Any clonotype with a frequency above 0.1% was classified as a highly expanded clone. Shannon entropy was used to measure repertoire diversity, and the Gini coefficient was used to measure V-J evenness. Clonotypes shared by more than one individual were considered public. The public reads were quality trimmed at Q25 with fastp and then assembled into clones with MiXCR by TCRdb, keeping productive beta chains. Each CDR3 protein gets just one entry, which takes the most common genes and DNA from the rows behind it. The V and J calls were determined by TCRdb, not by the authors. For this sample there are roughly 500,000 distinct CDR3 sequences; roughly 13% appear just once. Of the sample, about 10% is held by the ten largest clones.

CDR1 and CDR2 were assigned from the germline V gene as MNHNS and SASEGT. The V and J ends are trimmed by 6 bases and 7 bases, leaving 12 bases between them. The CDR3 goes from the cysteine to the phenylalanine over 12 residues. Kept here is only the CDR3 DNA, which spans 36 bases and is read in frame from base 1. This clonotype was seen repeatedly, ten times or more. Its antigen remains undetermined. No quality values exist for individual bases; no much larger clone is one base distant. These data are also associated with another study on T cells in Graves' hyperthyroidism and ophthalmopathy. As that second study puts it: Stable Graves' hyperthyroidism was defined as no progression to ophthalmopathy during 18 months of follow-up. Hyperthyroidism patients were newly diagnosed, with disease duration under 2 months, and aged 18 to 65 years. Any patient with an uncontrolled infection, another autoimmune disease, pregnancy or lactation was excluded. Clinical symptoms, serum thyroxine and TRAb, thyroid ultrasound, and orbital computed tomography formed the basis for the diagnoses. For the first round of RT-PCR on the TCR CDR3, the HTBI primer set was used together with the Qiagen OneStep RT-PCR kit. Blood samples also contained most of the expanded thyroid clonotypes (frequency above 0.001), which suggests that blood repertoires may reflect thyroid immune responses. A model built on a 13 V-J signature distinguished ophthalmopathy from stable hyperthyroidism, reaching roughly 88% sensitivity and around 82% specificity in cross-validation and 80%/75% in testing. In validation, the model predicted progression to ophthalmopathy with approximately 69% sensitivity and over 72% specificity, a median of about 6.7 months before onset. To identify distinguishing TCR V-J signatures, a discovery cohort of about a hundred patients was used, comprising 40 to 45 with Graves' ophthalmopathy and roughly 60 with stable Graves' hyperthyroidism. Prospective prediction of ophthalmopathy was tested in an independent validation cohort of fewer than 20 hyperthyroidism patients and some 17 patients who later progressed to ophthalmopathy. The 100 discovery patients were divided at random into training and test sets in a 7:3 ratio. In about 6 Graves' hyperthyroidism patients, the study also compared T-cell repertoires from thyroid tissue with T-cell repertoires from blood. After blood sampling, hyperthyroidism patients were treated with methimazole at a starting dose of 30 mg daily, and ophthalmopathy patients were treated with high-dose intravenous methylprednisolone. The libraries were constructed in a second round of multiplex PCR and then size-selected and purified. Sequencing of the libraries was done on an Illumina HiSeq2000 using paired-end 100 bp reads. SOAPnuke was used to process the raw data, with reads discarded if the reads contained adapters or uncalled bases, had a mean Phred below 15, or lacked an exact constant-primer or identifier match. High-quality paired reads were merged with COPE v1.2.5, and unique nucleotide sequences were defined as clonotypes. Clonotypes were aligned to IMGT TRBV, TRBD and TRBJ reference segments using MiTCR v1.1. The analysis was restricted to V-J combinations with a frequency above 0.0001, which together covered 98% to 99.2% of the repertoires. A TCS score was defined as the ratio of F50 (clonal expansion) to E x V (chaos), with BLOSUM62-based TCRdist applied between CDR3 peptides within each V-J. Welch's t-statistics and random forest reduced 500 to 650 V-J features to about 13, which were used in a naive Bayes classifier (R e1071). Sample size was not statistically predetermined, and blinding of investigators to group allocation was not performed. TCR Vbeta CDR3 sequencing of around 130 peripheral blood samples (more than 40 ophthalmopathy, roughly 74 hyperthyroidism and roughly 17 progressor patients) is reported in the paper.

This chain joins TRBV6-1 to TRBJ1-1; TRBD1 is possibly the D segment (5 matching bases). The sample was peripheral blood mononuclear cells (PBMCs), taken at new diagnosis, from a patient treated with antithyroid drugs. This receptor was taken from a man aged 25 to 40 with Graves disease. Donor details come from another sample of the same person, matched by shared clones. At the DNA level, the sequence is TGTGCCAGCAGCGGGGGGGATGATGAAGCTTTCTTT. It codes for CASSGGDDEAFF.